Reported below is one TCR beta chain. Its antigen is unknown. Some clones are missing from TCRdb's copy, which holds only in-frame ones; the method was immunoSEQ multiplex PCR. This sample has more than 1.2 million clones; approximately 98.5% occur once, and the top ten carry approximately 0.4%. In germline, CDR1 is SEHNR, CDR2 FQNEAQ (reference sequence). This CDR3 contains 16 residues. Trimming stripped 8 bases from V and 3 bases from J, with 23 bases between. The sample originates from a study of shared clonotypes between healthy human individuals. Study observations and caveats: Sampling involved blood alone; tissue repertoires likely differ. An anticipated effect of sequencing depth on clonotype sharing among donors was recognized.

The sequence was collected from a man younger than 45 in good health. The sequenced material came from naive CD4+ T cells sorted from blood. Specified subset: CD45RA+ positively selected. This chain uses TRBV7-9 with TRBJ2-7, with D maybe TRBD2 (7 bases). CDR3 nucleotides: TGTGCCAGCGCCACTTCGCGGGGGCTCTCGGGCTACGAGCAGTACTTC. Its translation is CASATSRGLSGYEQYF.